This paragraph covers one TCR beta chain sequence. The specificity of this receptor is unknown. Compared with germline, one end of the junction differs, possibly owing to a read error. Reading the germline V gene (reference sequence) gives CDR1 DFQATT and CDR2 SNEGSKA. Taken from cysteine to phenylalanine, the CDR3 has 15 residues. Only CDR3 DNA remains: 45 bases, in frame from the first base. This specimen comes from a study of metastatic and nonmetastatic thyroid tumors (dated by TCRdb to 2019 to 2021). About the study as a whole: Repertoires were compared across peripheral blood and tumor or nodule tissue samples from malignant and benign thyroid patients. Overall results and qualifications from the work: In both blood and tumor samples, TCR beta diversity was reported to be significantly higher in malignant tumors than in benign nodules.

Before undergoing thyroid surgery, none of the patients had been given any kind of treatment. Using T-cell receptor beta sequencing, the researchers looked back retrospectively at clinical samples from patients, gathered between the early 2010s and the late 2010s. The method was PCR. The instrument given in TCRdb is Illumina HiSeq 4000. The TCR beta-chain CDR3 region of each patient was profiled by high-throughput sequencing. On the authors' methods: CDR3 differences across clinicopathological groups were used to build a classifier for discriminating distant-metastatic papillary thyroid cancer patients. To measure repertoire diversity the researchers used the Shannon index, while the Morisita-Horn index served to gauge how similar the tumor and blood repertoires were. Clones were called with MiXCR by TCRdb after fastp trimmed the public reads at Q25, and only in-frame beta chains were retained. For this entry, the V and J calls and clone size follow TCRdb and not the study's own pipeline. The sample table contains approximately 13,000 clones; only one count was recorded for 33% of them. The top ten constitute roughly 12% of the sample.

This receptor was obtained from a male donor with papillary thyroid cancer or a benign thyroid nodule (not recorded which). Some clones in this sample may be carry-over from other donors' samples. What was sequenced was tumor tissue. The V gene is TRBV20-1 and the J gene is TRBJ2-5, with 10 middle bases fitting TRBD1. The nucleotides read TGCAGTGCTAGAGTCCTCGGACAGGGGGAAGATACCCAGTACTTC. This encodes CSARVLGQGEDTQYF.